One sample yielded the 18 T cell receptor beta chains listed below, sequenced in a study of cytomegalovirus exposure and HLA in healthy donors. Sequenced by immunoSEQ multiplex PCR; TCRdb stores in-frame clones only, minus some. In the table there are approximately 300,000 clones, 70% to 90% of which are singletons. Sequenced material: PBMCs. The receptor set was obtained from a woman younger than 30 in good health and CMV-seronegative.

V gene TRBV28 combines with J gene TRBJ2-7, with D unclear. Trimming cost V 9 bases and J 1 base, with 10 bases left between them. The germline V gene encodes CDR1 MDHEN and CDR2 SYDVKM. The CDR3 consists of 12 residues. The CDR3 nucleotides read TGTGCCAGTTCAAGCGAGTCCTACGAGCAGTACTTC. This translates into CASSSESYEQYF.

This rearrangement joins TRBV6-1 to TRBJ2-7, with D possibly matching TRBD2 (6 bases). Germline CDR1 is MNHNS and CDR2 is SASEGT. With 1 base removed from V and 2 bases from J, the gap between germline ends came to 12 bases. The CDR3 has 15 residues. The CDR3, as DNA: TGTGCCAGCAGTGAAGGGGCGGGGCTAACCTACGAGCAGTACTTC. Translating gives CASSEGAGLTYEQYF.

V and J are TRBV6-4 and TRBJ2-3; 8 bases agree with TRBD2. The CDR3 spans 15 residues. CDR1 is MRHNA, CDR2 SNTAGT, per germline. After removal of 3 bases from V and 5 bases from J, the junction contained 7 bases not matched to a gene. The CDR3 region is CASSDDAGGRDTQYF. The CDR3 coding sequence is TGTGCCAGCAGTGATGATGCGGGAGGTCGAGATACGCAGTATTTT.

This rearrangement joins TRBV27 to TRBJ1-5; 7 bases are shared with TRBD1. The germline V gene has CDR1 MNHEY and CDR2 SMNVEV (reference sequence). The CDR3 sequence is 15 residues long. V trimming: 10 bases; J trimming: 0 bases; junction bases outside the gene matches: 9. This chain's CDR3 is CATMKQGYSNQPQHF. The CDR3 DNA reads TGTGCCACCATGAAACAGGGGTATAGCAATCAGCCCCAGCATTTT.

The rearrangement joins TRBV5-1 to TRBJ1-4, with 8 bases that match TRBD1. The CDR3 covers 14 residues. Germline CDR1 and CDR2: SGHRS and YFSETQ. The trim removed 5 bases at V and 7 bases at J, leaving 7 bases unmatched. As DNA, the CDR3 is TGCGCCAGCAGTCCGACAGGGGCCCCTGAAAAACTGTTTTTT. Translation gives CASSPTGAPEKLFF.

The genes are TRBV9 and TRBJ2-7; a possible D gene is TRBD1 (6 bases). Germline CDR1 SGDLS, CDR2 YYNGEE. Trimming took 0 bases from V and 4 from J, leaving 14 bases between them. The CDR3 length is 15 residues. CDR3 sequence reads: CASSVAYGGGYEQYF. The CDR3 DNA is TGTGCCAGCAGCGTAGCATATGGGGGCGGGTACGAGCAGTACTTC.

The chain has TRBV13 and TRBJ1-2; no firm D call. From germline, CDR1 is PRHDT and CDR2 FYEKMQ (reference sequence). V lost 6 bases and J lost 2, with 22 bases in between. The CDR3 covers 17 residues. CDR3 amino acids: CASSEGLQVEVNYGYTF. The CDR3, as DNA: TGTGCCAGCAGTGAGGGCTTGCAGGTGGAGGTGAACTATGGCTACACCTTC.

The gene calls are TRBV18 and TRBJ1-5; D perhaps matches TRBD1 (6 bases). The CDR3 loop spans 15 amino acids. Trimming removed 0 bases from V and 5 bases from J, with 11 bases in between. Germline lookup yields CDR1 KGHSH and CDR2 LQKENI. CDR3 loop: CASSPPGGADQPQHF. The CDR3 DNA reads as TGTGCCAGCTCACCACCAGGGGGGGCGGATCAGCCCCAGCATTTT.

Here the CDR3 DNA reads TGTGCCAGCAGCTCTGGACTAGCGGGAGGGCTCCGGGAGACCCAGTACTTC. It yields the protein CASSSGLAGGLRETQYF. The chain couples TRBV7-7 to TRBJ2-5, with 15 positions matching TRBD2. Trimming removed 4 bases from V and 5 bases from J; junction bases left unmatched: 8. The CDR3 spans 17 residues. The germline V gene has CDR1 SSHAT and CDR2 FNYEAQ (reference sequence).

The chain couples TRBV2 to TRBJ2-1; 7 bases map to TRBD2. Germline loops: CDR1 SNHLY, CDR2 FYNNEI. V was clipped by 7 bases and J by 6 bases; unmatched bases: 6. There are 13 residues in the CDR3. CDR3 amino acids: CASKGGPVNEQFF. The CDR3 DNA is TGTGCCAGCAAGGGAGGGCCAGTCAATGAGCAGTTCTTC.

The chain uses TRBV28 and TRBJ1-1; no firm D call. The germline gives CDR1 MDHEN, CDR2 SYDVKM. The CDR3 is 13 amino acids. V lost 5 bases and J 4 bases, leaving 11 bases between the germline ends. The CDR3 region has the DNA TGTGCCAGCAGTCCCCCGGCAGGCACTGAAGCTTTCTTT. Residues: CASSPPAGTEAFF.

This chain joins TRBV7-9 and TRBJ2-7; 10 nucleotides match TRBD1. CDR1 and CDR2 (germline): SEHNR, FQNEAQ (reference sequence). With 7 bases clipped from V and 2 bases from J, the junction kept 14 bases outside the gene matches. The CDR3 runs to 17 residues. CDR3: CASISTGTGVRPYEQYF. The CDR3 coding sequence is TGTGCCAGCATCTCGACCGGGACAGGGGTCAGGCCCTACGAGCAGTACTTC.

The gene calls are TRBV29-1 and TRBJ2-1; 9 nucleotides agree with TRBD2. Trimming at V came to 4 bases and at J to 1 base, leaving 14 bases not matched to a gene. This CDR3 region has 18 residues. Germline loops: CDR1 SQVTM, CDR2 ANQGSEA. The CDR3 sequence is CSVGEGDSGSRSYNEQFF. CDR3 nucleotide sequence: TGCAGCGTTGGAGAAGGTGATAGCGGGAGTAGGTCCTACAATGAGCAGTTCTTC.

This clone was seen just once. The CDR3 reads CAWSVQGHTEAFF. The CDR3, as DNA: TGTGCCTGGAGTGTACAGGGACACACTGAAGCTTTCTTT. V and J are TRBV30 and TRBJ1-1, with D tentatively TRBD1 (6 bases). The CDR3 runs 13 residues. The germline V gene encodes CDR1 GTSNPN and CDR2 SVGIG (reference sequence). V shed 0 bases and J shed 3 bases, with 8 bases lying between them.

This chain connects TRBV4-3 to TRBJ2-5; 14 nucleotides match TRBD2. In germline, CDR1 is LGHNA, CDR2 YSLEER. The CDR3 has 17 residues. The junction had 6 bases not matched to a gene; V was cut back by 2 bases and J by 4 bases. In nucleotides, the CDR3 is TGCGCCAGCAGCCAACCGGGACTAGCGGGAGCTCGAGAGACCCAGTACTTC. Translation gives CASSQPGLAGARETQYF.

V and J are TRBV5-4 and TRBJ2-2; 7 bases line up with TRBD1. Germline CDR1 and CDR2: SGHNT and YYREEE (reference sequence). V lost 0 bases to trimming and J lost 5 bases; unmatched junction nucleotides: 13. This CDR3 contains 18 residues. CDR3 in amino acids: CASSLGGTGTAATGELFF. CDR3 nucleotides: TGTGCCAGCAGCTTGGGAGGCACCGGGACAGCCGCGACCGGGGAGCTGTTTTTT.

The chain has TRBV7-2 and TRBJ1-2; weak D call: TRBD1 (5 bases). The V gene lost 3 bases and the J gene lost 8 bases, with 13 bases spanning the gap. Germline lookup yields CDR1 SGHTA and CDR2 FQGNSA. There are 13 residues in the CDR3. This CDR3 reads CASSLEPDSGYTF. The CDR3 DNA reads TGTGCCAGCAGCTTGGAACCCGACAGCGGCTACACCTTC.

Remarks on this clone: An end of the junction differs from the germline gene, which may be a read error. The chain uses TRBV15 and TRBJ2-2, with 9 positions matching TRBD1. CDR1 and CDR2 (germline): LNHNV, YYDKDF (reference sequence). There are 16 residues in the CDR3. The CDR3 is CATSRTGTGLGRGAVF. The CDR3 coding sequence is TGTGCCACCAGCAGAACCGGGACAGGGTTAGGCCGGGGAGCTGTTTTT.